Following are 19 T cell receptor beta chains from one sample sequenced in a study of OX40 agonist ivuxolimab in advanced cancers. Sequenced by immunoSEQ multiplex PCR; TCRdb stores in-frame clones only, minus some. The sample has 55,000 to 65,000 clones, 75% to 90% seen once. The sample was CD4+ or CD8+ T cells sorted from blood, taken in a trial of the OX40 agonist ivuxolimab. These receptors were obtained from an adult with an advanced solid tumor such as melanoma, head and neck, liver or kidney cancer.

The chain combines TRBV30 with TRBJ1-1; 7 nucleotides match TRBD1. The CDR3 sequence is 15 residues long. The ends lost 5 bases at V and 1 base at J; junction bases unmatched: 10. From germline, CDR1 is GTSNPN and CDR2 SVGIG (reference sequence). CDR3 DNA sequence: TGTGCCTGGTTGGGCGCGGGACAGTCGAACACTGAAGCTTTCTTT. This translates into CAWLGAGQSNTEAFF.

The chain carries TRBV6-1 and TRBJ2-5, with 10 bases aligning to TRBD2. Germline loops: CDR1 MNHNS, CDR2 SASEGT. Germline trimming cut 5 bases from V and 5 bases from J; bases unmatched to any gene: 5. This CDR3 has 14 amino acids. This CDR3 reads CASSPGLARETQYF. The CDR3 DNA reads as TGTGCCAGCAGTCCGGGACTAGCGAGGGAGACCCAGTACTTC.

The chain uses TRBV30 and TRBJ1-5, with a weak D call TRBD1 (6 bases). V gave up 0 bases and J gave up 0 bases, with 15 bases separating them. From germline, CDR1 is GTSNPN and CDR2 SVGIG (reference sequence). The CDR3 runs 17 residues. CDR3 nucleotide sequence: TGTGCCTGGAGTGTAGACAGGACTTCCCATAGCAATCAGCCCCAGCATTTT. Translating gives CAWSVDRTSHSNQPQHF.

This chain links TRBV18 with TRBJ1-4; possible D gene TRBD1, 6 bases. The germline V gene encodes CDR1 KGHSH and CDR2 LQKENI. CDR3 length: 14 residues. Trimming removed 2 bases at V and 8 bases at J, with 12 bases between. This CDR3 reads CASSPGYQGEKLFF. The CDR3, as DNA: TGTGCCAGCTCACCAGGGTACCAGGGGGAAAAACTGTTTTTT.

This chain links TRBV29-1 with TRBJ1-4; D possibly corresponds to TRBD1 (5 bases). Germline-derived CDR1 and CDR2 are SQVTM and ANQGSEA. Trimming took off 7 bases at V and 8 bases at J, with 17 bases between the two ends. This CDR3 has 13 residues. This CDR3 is CSAGGTPGEKLFF. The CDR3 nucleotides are TGCAGCGCCGGGGGGACCCCTGGGGAAAAACTGTTTTTT.

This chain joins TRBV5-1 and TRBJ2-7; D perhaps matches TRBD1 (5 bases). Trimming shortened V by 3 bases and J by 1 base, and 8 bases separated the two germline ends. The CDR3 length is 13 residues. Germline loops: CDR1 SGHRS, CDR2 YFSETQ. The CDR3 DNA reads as TGCGCCAGCAGCTCCCGACAGTCCTACGAGCAGTACTTC. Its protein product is CASSSRQSYEQYF.

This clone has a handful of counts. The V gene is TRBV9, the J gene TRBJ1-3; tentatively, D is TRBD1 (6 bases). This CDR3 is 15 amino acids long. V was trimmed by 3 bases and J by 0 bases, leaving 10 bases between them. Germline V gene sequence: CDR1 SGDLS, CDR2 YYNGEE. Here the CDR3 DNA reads TGTGCCAGCAGCGGAGACAGGAACTCTGGAAACACCATATATTTT. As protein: CASSGDRNSGNTIYF. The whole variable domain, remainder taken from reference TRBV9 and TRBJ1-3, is DSGVTQTPKHLITATGQRVTLRCSPRSGDLSVYWYQQSLDQGLQFLIQYYNGEERAKGNILERFSAQQFPDLHSELNLSSLELGDSALYFCASSGDRNSGNTIYFGEGSWLTVV.

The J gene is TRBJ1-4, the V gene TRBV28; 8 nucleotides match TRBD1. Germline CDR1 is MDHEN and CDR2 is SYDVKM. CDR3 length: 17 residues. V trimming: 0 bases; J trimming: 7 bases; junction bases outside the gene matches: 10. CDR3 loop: CASSLWFVGQEGEKLFF. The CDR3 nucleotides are TGTGCCAGCAGTTTATGGTTCGTGGGACAGGAAGGTGAAAAACTGTTTTTT. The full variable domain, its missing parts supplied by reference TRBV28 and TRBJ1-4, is DVKVTQSSRYLVKRTGEKVFLECVQDMDHENMFWYRQDPGLGLRLIYFSYDVKMKEKGDIPEGYSVSREKKERFSLILESASTNQTSMYLCASSLWFVGQEGEKLFFGSGTQLSVL.

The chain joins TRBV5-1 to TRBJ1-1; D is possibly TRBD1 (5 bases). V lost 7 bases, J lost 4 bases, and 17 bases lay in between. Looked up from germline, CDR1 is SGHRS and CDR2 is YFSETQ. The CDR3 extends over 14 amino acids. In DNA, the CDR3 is TGCGCCAGCCGATGGGGGGAGACGGCCACTGAAGCTTTCTTT. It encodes CASRWGETATEAFF.

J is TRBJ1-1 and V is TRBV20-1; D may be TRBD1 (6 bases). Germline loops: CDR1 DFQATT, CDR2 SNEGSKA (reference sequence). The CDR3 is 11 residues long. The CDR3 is CIGQILGQAFF. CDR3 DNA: TGCATTGGACAGATATTGGGGCAAGCTTTCTTT.

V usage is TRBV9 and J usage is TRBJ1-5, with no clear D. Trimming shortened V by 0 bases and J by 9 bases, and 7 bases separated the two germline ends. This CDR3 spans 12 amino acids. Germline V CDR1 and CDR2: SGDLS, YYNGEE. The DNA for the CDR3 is TGTGCCAGCAGCGTAGTTGAGCGGCCCCAGCATTTT. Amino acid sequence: CASSVVERPQHF.

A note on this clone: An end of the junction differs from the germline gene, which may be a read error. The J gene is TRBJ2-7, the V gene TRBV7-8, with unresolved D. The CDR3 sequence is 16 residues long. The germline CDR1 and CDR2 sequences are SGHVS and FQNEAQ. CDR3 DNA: TGTGCCAGCAGCTTAGAACATGACCCGCGGCGGTACGGGCAGTACTTC. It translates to CASSLEHDPRRYGQYF.

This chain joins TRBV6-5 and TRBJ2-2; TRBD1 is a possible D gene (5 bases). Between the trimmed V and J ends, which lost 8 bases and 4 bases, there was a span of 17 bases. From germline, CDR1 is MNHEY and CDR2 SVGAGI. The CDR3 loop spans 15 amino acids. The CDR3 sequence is CASASGQGRTGELFF. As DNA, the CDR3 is TGTGCCAGCGCTTCAGGGCAAGGTCGCACCGGGGAGCTGTTTTTT.

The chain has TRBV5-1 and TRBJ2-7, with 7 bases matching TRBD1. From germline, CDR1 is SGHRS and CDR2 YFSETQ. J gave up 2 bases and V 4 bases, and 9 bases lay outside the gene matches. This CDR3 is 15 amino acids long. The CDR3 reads CASSLFRDSPYEQYF. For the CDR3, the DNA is TGCGCCAGCAGCCTCTTCCGGGACAGCCCCTACGAGCAGTACTTC.

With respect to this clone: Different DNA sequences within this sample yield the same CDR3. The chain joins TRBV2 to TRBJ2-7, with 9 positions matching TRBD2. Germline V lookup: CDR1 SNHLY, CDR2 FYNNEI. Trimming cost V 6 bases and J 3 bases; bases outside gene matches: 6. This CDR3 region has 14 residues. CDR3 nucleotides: TGTGCCAGCAGACCGGGACTAGCTGGCTACGAGCAGTACTTC. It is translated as CASRPGLAGYEQYF.

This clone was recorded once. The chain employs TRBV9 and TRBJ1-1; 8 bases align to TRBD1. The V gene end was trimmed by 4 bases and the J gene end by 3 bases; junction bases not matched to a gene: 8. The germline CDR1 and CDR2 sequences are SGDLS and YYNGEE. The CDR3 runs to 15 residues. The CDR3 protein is CASSPRTGKDTEAFF. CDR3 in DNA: TGTGCCAGCAGCCCTCGGACAGGGAAAGACACTGAAGCTTTCTTT.

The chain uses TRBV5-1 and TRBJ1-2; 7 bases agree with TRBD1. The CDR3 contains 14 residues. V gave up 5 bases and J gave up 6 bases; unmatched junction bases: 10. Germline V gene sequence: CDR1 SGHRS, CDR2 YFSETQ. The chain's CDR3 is CASSTTGTDNGYTF. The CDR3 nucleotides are TGCGCCAGCAGTACCACCGGGACAGATAATGGCTACACCTTC.

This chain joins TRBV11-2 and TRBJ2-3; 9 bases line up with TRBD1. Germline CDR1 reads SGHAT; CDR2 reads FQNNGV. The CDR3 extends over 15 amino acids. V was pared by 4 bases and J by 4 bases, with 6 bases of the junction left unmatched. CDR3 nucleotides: TGTGCCAGCAGCTCGTACAGGGGGCCAGCAGATACGCAGTATTTT. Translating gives CASSSYRGPADTQYF.

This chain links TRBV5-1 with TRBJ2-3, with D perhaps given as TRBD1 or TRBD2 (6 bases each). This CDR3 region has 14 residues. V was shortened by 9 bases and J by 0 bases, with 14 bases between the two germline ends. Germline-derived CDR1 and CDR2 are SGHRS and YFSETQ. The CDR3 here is CATASGASTDTQYF. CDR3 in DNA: TGCGCCACCGCCTCGGGGGCGAGCACAGATACGCAGTATTTT.